Listed here are 21 T cell receptor beta chains from one sample, sequenced in a study of shared clonotypes between healthy human individuals. Clones were read by immunoSEQ multiplex PCR, and TCRdb kept only the in-frame ones, dropping some. The sample lists around 430,000 clones, roughly 77% occurring once. Sequencing used PBMCs. These receptors originate from a woman aged 40-49 years in good health. Some clones in this sample may be carry-over from other donors' samples.

The chain recombines TRBV21-1 with TRBJ2-5; TRBD2, the D gene given by the table, was not confirmed from the DNA. TRBV21-1 is a known pseudogene. This CDR3 is 13 amino acids long. DNA of the CDR3: TGTGCCAGCAGCACTCGGGACTACGAGACCCAGTACTTC. Translated, it gives CASSTRDYETQYF.

The chain recombines TRBV6-6 with TRBJ2-2; D not certain. The CDR3 contains 15 residues. Germline lookup yields CDR1 MNHNY and CDR2 SVGAGI (reference sequence). The germline V and J ends were trimmed by 7 bases and 0 bases, with 12 bases remaining between them. The CDR3 region is CASTPISANTGELFF. The CDR3 coding sequence is TGTGCCAGCACCCCCATTTCAGCGAACACCGGGGAGCTGTTTTTT.

Details on this clone: Relative to the germline gene, one junction end is altered; a read error may explain this. This chain connects TRBV19 to TRBJ2-1; possibly TRBD2 for D (5 bases). Germline-derived CDR1 and CDR2 are LNHDA and SQIVND (reference sequence). CDR3 length: 12 amino acids. The CDR3 nucleotides read TGCGCCAGTAGAGGGTCGATCAATGAGCAGTTCTTC. Amino acids: CASRGSINEQFF.

The rearrangement links TRBV27 to TRBJ2-5, with D possibly matching TRBD1 (5 bases). Trimming removed 5 bases from V and 5 bases from J, with 15 bases in between. The CDR3 sequence is 14 residues long. Germline-derived CDR1 and CDR2 are MNHEY and SMNVEV (reference sequence). The CDR3 bases are TGTGCCAGCAGTGGCTGGGGCCAGAGGGAGACCCAGTACTTC. As protein: CASSGWGQRETQYF.

The chain couples TRBV5-1 to TRBJ2-1, with D perhaps given as TRBD1 or TRBD2 (6 bases each). CDR1 is SGHRS, CDR2 YFSETQ, per germline. The length of the CDR3 is 16 residues. V shed 0 bases and J shed 4 bases, with 14 bases lying between them. The CDR3 nucleotides read TGCGCCAGCAGCTTGGGACAGGAGGGGATATACAATGAGCAGTTCTTC. Amino acids: CASSLGQEGIYNEQFF.

The chain is built from TRBV28 and TRBJ2-7; weak D call: TRBD1 (5 bases). Per the germline V gene, CDR1 is MDHEN and CDR2 is SYDVKM. This CDR3 is 12 amino acids long. Trimming took off 5 bases at V and 3 bases at J, with 8 bases between the two ends. The CDR3 loop is CASSRQYYEQYF. The CDR3 bases are TGTGCCAGCAGTCGACAGTACTACGAGCAGTACTTC.

The CDR3 DNA reads as TGTGCCAGCAGCGTAGACCCACAGAACTATGGCTACACCTTC. Encoded protein: CASSVDPQNYGYTF. The V and J genes are TRBV9 and TRBJ1-2; no firm D call. The CDR3 extends over 14 amino acids. From germline, CDR1 is SGDLS and CDR2 YYNGEE. V dropped 0 bases and J dropped 2 bases, with 8 bases sitting between them.

There are a few counts of this clone. This chain links TRBV29-1 with TRBJ2-3; D uncertain. V gave up 3 bases and J gave up 1 base, with 8 bases separating them. Germline CDR1 reads SQVTM; CDR2 reads ANQGSEA. There are 13 residues in the CDR3. The CDR3 spells CSVEVRGTDTQYF. The CDR3 DNA follows: TGCAGCGTTGAGGTCAGAGGCACAGATACGCAGTATTTT.

This clone was seen a few times. J is TRBJ1-1 and V is TRBV5-1; 8 nucleotides line up with TRBD1. CDR3 length: 14 residues. Looked up from germline, CDR1 is SGHRS and CDR2 is YFSETQ. The trim removed 6 bases at V and 1 base at J, leaving 5 bases unmatched. The CDR3 region has the DNA TGCGCCAGCACCCCGACAGGGGCGAACACTGAAGCTTTCTTT. Translated, it gives CASTPTGANTEAFF.

This clone is a singleton in its sample. The sample has other DNA sequences that encode this CDR3 too. The rearrangement links TRBV18 to TRBJ2-7, with D possibly being TRBD1 or TRBD2 (5 bases each). V dropped 3 bases and J dropped 0 bases, with 9 bases sitting between them. The CDR3 sequence is 14 residues long. Germline CDR1 is KGHSH and CDR2 is LQKENI. The CDR3 sequence: CASSPGRSSYEQYF. CDR3 DNA: TGTGCCAGCTCACCGGGACGGAGCTCCTACGAGCAGTACTTC.

The chain combines TRBV15 with TRBJ2-7, with D tentatively TRBD1 (5 bases). The germline V gene has CDR1 LNHNV and CDR2 YYDKDF (reference sequence). V was cut by 2 bases and J by 3 bases, with 8 bases left in between. The CDR3 contains 13 residues. DNA for the CDR3: TGTGCCACCAGCAGACGACAGATCTACGAGCAGTACTTC. It codes for CATSRRQIYEQYF.

This rearrangement joins TRBV14 to TRBJ2-5; no clear D. The germline CDR1 and CDR2 sequences are SGHDN and FVKESK. CDR3 size: 15 residues. V was cut by 1 base and J by 1 base, with 10 bases left in between. The CDR3 DNA sequence: TGTGCCAGCAGCCAAGGGTGGACGGTCCAAGAGACCCAGTACTTC. This sequence encodes CASSQGWTVQETQYF.

The CDR3 is CASSLAPASGNTIYF. The CDR3 region has the DNA TGTGCCAGCAGCTTAGCGCCGGCCTCTGGAAACACCATATATTTT. The chain uses TRBV7-2 and TRBJ1-3; D not resolved. CDR3 size: 15 residues. Germline V gives CDR1 SGHTA, CDR2 FQGNSA. The V gene lost 0 bases and the J gene lost 0 bases, with 6 bases spanning the gap.

The chain uses TRBV19 and TRBJ1-5; D unclear. The germline gives CDR1 LNHDA, CDR2 SQIVND (reference sequence). CDR3 length equals 15 residues. V was shortened by 3 bases and J by 0 bases, with 9 bases between the two germline ends. The CDR3 protein is CASSIRGDSNQPQHF. The CDR3 DNA is TGTGCCAGTAGTATCCGTGGGGATAGCAATCAGCCCCAGCATTTT. The full variable domain, in which reference TRBV19 and TRBJ1-5 provide the parts outside the CDR3, is DGGITQSPKYLFRKEGQNVTLSCEQNLNHDAMYWYRQDPGQGLRLIYYSQIVNDFQKGDIAEGYSVSREKKESFPLTVTSAQKNPTAFYLCASSIRGDSNQPQHFGDGTRLSIL.

The chain combines TRBV5-1 with TRBJ2-5; D is possibly TRBD1 (5 bases). Germline loops: CDR1 SGHRS, CDR2 YFSETQ. V lost 2 bases to trimming and J lost 5 bases, with 13 bases between them. CDR3 size: 14 residues. CDR3 protein: CASSFSSPGETQYF. CDR3 DNA: TGCGCCAGCAGCTTCTCCTCCCCAGGGGAGACCCAGTACTTC.

Note on this clone: A read error may account for a junction end that differs from germline. V is TRBV7-7 and J is TRBJ2-5; D is ambiguous. CDR1 and CDR2 from the germline V gene are SSHAT and FNYEAQ (reference sequence). This CDR3 comprises 13 residues. The CDR3 DNA follows: TGTGCTAGCAGCTTAGGCTACCAAGAGACCCAGTACTTC. It specifies CASSLGYQETQYF.

In the case of this clone: The sample holds other DNA sequences that translate to the same CDR3. This rearrangement joins TRBV18 to TRBJ1-5; D ambiguous. Between the trimmed V and J ends, which lost 6 bases and 1 base, there was a span of 7 bases. CDR1 is KGHSH and CDR2 is LQKENI in the germline V gene. CDR3 size: 13 residues. Here the CDR3 reads CASSPDSNQPQHF. The CDR3 DNA is TGTGCCAGCTCCCCCGACAGCAATCAGCCCCAGCATTTT.

The DNA of the CDR3 is TGCGCCAGCAGCCGTAGTCAGGCAAGCGACTATGGCTACACCTTC. It specifies CASSRSQASDYGYTF. This chain joins TRBV4-1 and TRBJ1-2; D is undetermined. This CDR3 is 15 amino acids long. Trimming shortened V by 4 bases and J by 3 bases, and 15 bases separated the two germline ends. Germline-derived CDR1 and CDR2 are MGHRA and YSYEKL.

The chain uses TRBV4-1 and TRBJ2-3; unclear D gene. The V end lost 1 base, the J end lost 0 bases, and 8 bases lay between the germline ends. The CDR3 consists of 15 residues. The germline V gene encodes CDR1 MGHRA and CDR2 YSYEKL. The chain's CDR3 is CASSQVPVSTDTQYF. The CDR3 nucleotides are TGCGCCAGCAGCCAAGTGCCAGTTAGCACAGATACGCAGTATTTT.

This clone has a count of ten or more. This chain joins TRBV30 and TRBJ2-1; 13 nucleotides line up with TRBD2. CDR1 and CDR2 (germline): GTSNPN, SVGIG (reference sequence). This CDR3 comprises 15 residues. V lost 1 base and J lost 8; bases outside the gene matches: 5. CDR3 nucleotides: TGTGCCTGGAGTGAGGGACTAGCGGGAAGGGATGAGCAGTTCTTC. This translates into CAWSEGLAGRDEQFF.

The V call is TRBV2, the J call TRBJ2-1; D may match TRBD1 or TRBD2 (5 bases each). The CDR3 consists of 14 residues. The V gene's germline CDR1 is SNHLY and CDR2 FYNNEI. V was clipped by 8 bases and J by 9 bases, with 20 bases between them. In DNA form, the CDR3 reads TGTGCCAGCTACGGGACCCCGGTTTTAACTGAGCAGTTCTTC. Residues: CASYGTPVLTEQFF.